Listed here are 24 T cell receptor beta chains from one sample, sequenced in a study of STAT3 mutations in large granular lymphocyte leukemia. Study-level points and caveats: Every T-cell large granular lymphocyte leukemia patient had at least one immunodominant TCR beta clonotype.

No antigen is known for these receptors. The method was immunoSEQ multiplex PCR; TCRdb's version includes in-frame clones alone and lacks a portion of them. The sample has around 13,000 clones, roughly 80% seen once. Material: peripheral blood mononuclear cells. The receptors were sampled from a man between 60 and 75 years old with T-cell large granular lymphocyte leukemia. Some clones in this sample may be carry-over from other donors' samples.

The chain carries TRBV12-5 and TRBJ2-1; possible D gene TRBD1, 5 bases. CDR1 is LGHNT and CDR2 is FRNRAP in the germline V gene. The CDR3 has 13 residues. The germline V and J ends were trimmed by 8 bases and 3 bases, with 11 bases remaining between them. CDR3 in DNA: TGTGCTAGTAGGCAGGGTGACTACAATGAGCAGTTCTTC. Encoded protein: CASRQGDYNEQFF.

The chain uses TRBV5-4 and TRBJ2-7; 12 nucleotides line up with TRBD1. Germline trimming cut 0 bases from V and 7 bases from J; bases unmatched to any gene: 8. The CDR3 sequence is 16 residues long. Germline V lookup: CDR1 SGHNT, CDR2 YYREEE (reference sequence). The DNA for the CDR3 is TGTGCCAGCAGCTTGGGGGCGGGACAGGGGGCGAGAGAGCAGTACTTC. Translated: CASSLGAGQGAREQYF.

On this clone: The same CDR3 also results from other DNA sequences found in this sample. V and J are TRBV25-1 and TRBJ1-5; D unresolved. Germline V lookup: CDR1 MGHDK, CDR2 SYGVNS. V lost 3 bases and J 7 bases, leaving 7 bases between the germline ends. CDR3 size: 12 residues. The CDR3 is CASSDGRQPQHF. CDR3 sequence (DNA): TGTGCCAGCAGTGATGGGCGGCAGCCCCAGCATTTT.

V is TRBV6-5 and J is TRBJ2-3; D unresolved. CDR3 size: 13 residues. Germline values: CDR1 MNHEY, CDR2 SVGAGI. Trimming cost V 6 bases and J 0 bases, with 7 bases left between them. CDR3 amino acids: CASRAPSTDTQYF. The CDR3 DNA follows: TGTGCCAGCAGAGCCCCTAGCACAGATACGCAGTATTTT.

The rearrangement joins TRBV18 to TRBJ1-2; possible D gene TRBD1, 6 bases. Trimming left V 6 bases short and J 4 bases short, with 15 bases between. CDR3 length: 14 amino acids. CDR1 is KGHSH, CDR2 LQKENI, per germline. Here the CDR3 reads CASSRATGTYGYTF. The CDR3 DNA reads as TGTGCCAGCTCCAGGGCGACAGGAACCTATGGCTACACCTTC.

The chain is built from TRBV11-2 and TRBJ2-3; D is ambiguous. The CDR3 has 14 residues. The V and J ends lost 5 bases and 5 bases respectively, with 14 bases between them. Germline assignment: CDR1 SGHAT and CDR2 FQNNGV. The CDR3 nucleotides read TGTGCCAGCAGCCCTAGAAGGTGGGGAGATACGCAGTATTTT. Translated: CASSPRRWGDTQYF.

The chain links TRBV5-6 to TRBJ1-3; tentatively, D is TRBD1 (5 bases). The CDR3 is 15 residues long. Germline CDR1 SGHDT, CDR2 YYEEEE. V was shortened by 0 bases and J by 4 bases, with 11 bases between the two germline ends. The CDR3 region is CASSLATVNGNTIYF. The DNA for the CDR3 is TGTGCCAGCAGCTTGGCGACAGTGAACGGAAACACCATATATTTT.

The chain joins TRBV7-2 to TRBJ2-7; the D gene is possibly TRBD1 (6 bases). Germline V CDR1 and CDR2: SGHTA, FQGNSA. This CDR3 comprises 15 residues. V was pared by 7 bases and J by 2 bases, with 18 bases between. The CDR3 DNA is TGTGCCAGCACCCAAAGTTGGGACACCACCTACGAGCAGTACTTC. Its translation: CASTQSWDTTYEQYF.

For the CDR3, the DNA is TGTGCCAGTAGTTCCGGGGCAGGGGGTCGTGGCTACACCTTC. Its translation is CASSSGAGGRGYTF. V is TRBV19 and J is TRBJ1-2, with 7 bases that match TRBD1. The CDR3 totals 14 residues. V lost 5 bases to trimming and J lost 7 bases; unmatched junction nucleotides: 10. Germline V gene lookup returns CDR1 LNHDA and CDR2 SQIVND (reference sequence).

The genes are TRBV7-8 and TRBJ2-3, with TRBD2 as a possible D gene (6 bases). Germline V gives CDR1 SGHVS, CDR2 FQNEAQ. Trimming left V 5 bases short and J 3 bases short, with 15 bases between. CDR3 length: 15 residues. Here the CDR3 DNA reads TGTGCCAGCAGCCCTCGGGGCGGGGTAACAGATACGCAGTATTTT. Protein sequence: CASSPRGGVTDTQYF.

This rearrangement joins TRBV7-2 to TRBJ1-1; 11 bases map to TRBD1. Germline V gives CDR1 SGHTA, CDR2 FQGNSA. V shed 6 bases and J 11 bases; nucleotides not matched to a gene: 8. The CDR3 is 13 residues long. The CDR3: CASSYGTGGRAFF. The CDR3 DNA sequence: TGTGCCAGCAGTTACGGGACAGGGGGGCGGGCTTTCTTT. Drawing the rest from reference TRBV7-2 and TRBJ1-1, the complete variable domain is GAGVSQSPSNKVTEKGKDVELRCDPISGHTALYWYRQSLGQGLEFLIYFQGNSAPDKSGLPSDRFSAERTGGSVSTLTIQRTQQEDSAVYLCASSYGTGGRAFFGQGTRLTVV.

The chain has TRBV6-5 and TRBJ1-5; D not certain. Deletions cut 6 bases from V and 5 bases from J, with 14 bases between. The CDR3 length is 14 residues. CDR1 is MNHEY, CDR2 SVGAGI, per germline. The CDR3 is CASRPQRGDQPQHF. The CDR3 region has the DNA TGTGCCAGCAGACCCCAGCGGGGTGATCAGCCCCAGCATTTT.

This chain uses TRBV6-6 with TRBJ2-7; 7 nucleotides match TRBD1. The CDR3 is 14 amino acids. J was trimmed by 2 bases and V by 6 bases; bases with no gene match: 7. Germline CDR1 and CDR2: MNHNY and SVGAGI (reference sequence). CDR3 bases: TGTGCCAGCAGAACGACAGGGTTCACCTACGAGCAGTACTTC. This gives the protein CASRTTGFTYEQYF.

V is TRBV11-2 and J is TRBJ2-2, with D possibly being TRBD2 (6 bases). CDR3 length: 15 residues. V shed 5 bases and J shed 7 bases, with 17 bases lying between them. Germline V CDR1 and CDR2: SGHAT, FQNNGV. The CDR3 coding sequence is TGTGCCAGCAGCCGACTAGACGGGGCCGGCGGGGAGCTGTTTTTT. It specifies CASSRLDGAGGELFF. Drawing the rest from reference TRBV11-2 and TRBJ2-2, the complete variable domain is EAGVAQSPRYKIIEKRQSVAFWCNPISGHATLYWYQQILGQGPKLLIQFQNNGVVDDSQLPKDRFSAERLKGVDSTLKIQPAKLEDSAVYLCASSRLDGAGGELFFGEGSRLTVL.

In DNA form, the CDR3 reads TGTGCCAGCAGCTTAAGGGGTGGAGGGGCCAACGTCCTGACTTTC. Protein: CASSLRGGGANVLTF. The rearrangement uses TRBV7-2 and TRBJ2-6; D might be TRBD1 (5 bases). The germline gives CDR1 SGHTA, CDR2 FQGNSA. Trimming removed 2 bases at V and 4 bases at J, with 9 bases between. The CDR3 sequence is 15 residues long.

J is TRBJ2-7 and V is TRBV5-6, with 7 bases fitting TRBD1. Trimming took 0 bases from V and 3 from J; bases not matched to a gene: 6. This CDR3 region has 15 residues. Germline V gene sequence: CDR1 SGHDT, CDR2 YYEEEE. CDR3 loop: CASSLVFGTDYEQYF. The CDR3 bases are TGTGCCAGCAGCTTGGTATTCGGGACAGACTACGAGCAGTACTTC. Drawing the rest from reference TRBV5-6 and TRBJ2-7, the complete variable domain is DAGVTQSPTHLIKTRGQQVTLRCSPKSGHDTVSWYQQALGQGPQFIFQYYEEEERQRGNFPDRFSGHQFPNYSSELNVNALLLGDSALYLCASSLVFGTDYEQYFGPGTRLTVT.

The chain is built from TRBV7-2 and TRBJ2-3; 8 bases align to TRBD2. Per germline, CDR1 SGHTA and CDR2 FQGNSA. V trimming: 0 bases; J trimming: 6 bases; junction bases outside the gene matches: 2. This CDR3 comprises 14 residues. The CDR3 nucleotides read TGTGCCAGCAGCTTAGCGCGGGGGGTGGATACGCAGTATTTT. It yields the protein CASSLARGVDTQYF.

The chain combines TRBV5-8 with TRBJ1-6; 8 nucleotides line up with TRBD1. The CDR3 length is 16 residues. The J segment lost 7 bases and the V segment lost 4 bases, leaving 10 bases of the junction unmatched. The germline V gene has CDR1 SGHTS and CDR2 YDEGEE. CDR3 sequence (DNA): TGTGCCAGCAGCCTGGGGGGTGACAGGGGAAATTCACCCCTCCACTTT. Its translation: CASSLGGDRGNSPLHF.

The chain has TRBV12-5 and TRBJ1-4, with 8 bases fitting TRBD1. Trimming took 5 bases from V and 7 from J; bases not matched to a gene: 3. CDR1 and CDR2 from the germline V gene are LGHNT and FRNRAP. The CDR3 covers 13 residues. The CDR3: CASGLDRVEKLFF. The CDR3 nucleotides read TGTGCTAGTGGTCTGGACAGGGTTGAAAAACTGTTTTTT. Using reference TRBV12-5 and TRBJ1-4 for the parts outside the CDR3, the full variable domain is DARVTQTPRHKVTEMGQEVTMRCQPILGHNTVFWYRQTMMQGLELLAYFRNRAPLDDSGMPKDRFSAEMPDATLATLKIQPSEPRDSAVYFCASGLDRVEKLFFGSGTQLSVL.

The rearrangement links TRBV19 to TRBJ2-1; 11 nucleotides line up with TRBD2. The CDR3 length is 14 residues. V was pared by 7 bases and J by 9 bases, with 8 bases of the junction left unmatched. The V gene's germline CDR1 is LNHDA and CDR2 SQIVND (reference sequence). CDR3 sequence: CASKGTSGTTEQFF. As DNA, the CDR3 is TGTGCCAGTAAAGGGACTAGCGGAACAACTGAGCAGTTCTTC.

This clone was detected only once. The chain couples TRBV30 to TRBJ2-2; tentatively, D is TRBD1 (6 bases). Germline V gene sequence: CDR1 GTSNPN, CDR2 SVGIG (reference sequence). CDR3 length: 13 residues. V lost 2 bases to trimming and J lost 8 bases, with 12 bases between them. The CDR3 sequence is CAWSRRGVGELFF. The CDR3 bases are TGTGCCTGGAGTCGCAGGGGAGTTGGGGAGCTGTTTTTT.

This clone has just a few counts. V usage is TRBV18 and J usage is TRBJ2-3; D uncertain. Trimming removed 2 bases from V and 5 bases from J, with 2 bases in between. The CDR3 extends over 11 amino acids. Germline V gene sequence: CDR1 KGHSH, CDR2 LQKENI. CDR3 coding DNA: TGTGCCAGCTCACCAAGAGATACGCAGTATTTT. Amino acids: CASSPRDTQYF. The full variable domain, with the rest looked up from reference TRBV18 and TRBJ2-3, is NAGVMQNPRHLVRRRGQEARLRCSPMKGHSHVYWYRQLPEEGLKFMVYLQKENIIDESGMPKERFSAEFPKEGPSILRIQQVVRGDSAAYFCASSPRDTQYFGPGTRLTVL.

The V gene is TRBV27, the J gene TRBJ1-1, with a possible D match to TRBD1 (5 bases). The CDR3 is 13 amino acids. The germline V and J ends were trimmed by 9 bases and 4 bases, with 15 bases remaining between them. The germline gives CDR1 MNHEY, CDR2 SMNVEV (reference sequence). The CDR3 region has the DNA TGTGCCAGTAGGCCGTGGGGGGGCACTGAAGCTTTCTTT. It translates to CASRPWGGTEAFF.

Only a few counts were recorded for this clone. CDR3 residues: CASSEQGDRGYTF. CDR3 sequence (DNA): TGTGCCAGCAGTGAACAGGGTGACAGGGGCTACACCTTC. The J gene is TRBJ1-2, the V gene TRBV2, with D tentatively TRBD1 (6 bases). CDR3 length: 13 residues. From germline, CDR1 is SNHLY and CDR2 FYNNEI. Trimming removed 2 bases at V and 8 bases at J, with 12 bases between.